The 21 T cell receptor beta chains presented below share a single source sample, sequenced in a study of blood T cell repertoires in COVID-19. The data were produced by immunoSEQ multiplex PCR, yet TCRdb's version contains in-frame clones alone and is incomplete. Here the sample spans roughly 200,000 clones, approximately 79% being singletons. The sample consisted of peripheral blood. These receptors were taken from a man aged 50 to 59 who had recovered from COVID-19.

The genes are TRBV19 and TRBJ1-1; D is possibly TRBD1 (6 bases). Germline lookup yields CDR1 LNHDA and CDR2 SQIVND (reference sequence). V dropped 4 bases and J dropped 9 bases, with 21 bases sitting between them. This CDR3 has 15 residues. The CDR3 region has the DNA TGTGCCAGTAGTAACCAGGTAACTATTGGGACAAAAGCTTTCTTT. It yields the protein CASSNQVTIGTKAFF. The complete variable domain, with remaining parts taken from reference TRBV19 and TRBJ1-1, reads DGGITQSPKYLFRKEGQNVTLSCEQNLNHDAMYWYRQDPGQGLRLIYYSQIVNDFQKGDIAEGYSVSREKKESFPLTVTSAQKNPTAFYLCASSNQVTIGTKAFFGQGTRLTVV.

This chain's CDR3 is CAWSPGQGLNSPLHF. The CDR3 DNA is TGTGCCTGGAGTCCAGGACAGGGCTTGAATTCACCCCTCCACTTT. The chain couples TRBV30 to TRBJ1-6; 8 bases are shared with TRBD1. This CDR3 contains 15 residues. Losses at the gene ends were 2 bases for V and 7 bases for J; bases not matched to a gene: 7. The V gene's germline CDR1 is GTSNPN and CDR2 SVGIG (reference sequence).

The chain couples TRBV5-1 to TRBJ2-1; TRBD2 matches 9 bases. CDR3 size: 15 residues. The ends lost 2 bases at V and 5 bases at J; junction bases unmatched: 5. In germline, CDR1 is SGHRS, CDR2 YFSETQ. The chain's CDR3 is CASSLLAGVNNEQFF. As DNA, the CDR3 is TGCGCCAGCAGCTTATTAGCGGGAGTCAACAATGAGCAGTTCTTC.

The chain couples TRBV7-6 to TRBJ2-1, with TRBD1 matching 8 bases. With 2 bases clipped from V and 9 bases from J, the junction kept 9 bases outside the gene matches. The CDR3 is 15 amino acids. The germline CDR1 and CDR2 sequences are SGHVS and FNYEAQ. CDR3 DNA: TGTGCCAGCAGCTTAAGTGGACAGGGTTCCATTGAGCAGTTCTTC. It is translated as CASSLSGQGSIEQFF. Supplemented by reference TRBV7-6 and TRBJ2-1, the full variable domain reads GAGVSQSPRYKVTKRGQDVALRCDPISGHVSLYWYRQALGQGPEFLTYFNYEAQQDKSGLPNDRFSAERPEGSISTLTIQRTEQRDSAMYRCASSLSGQGSIEQFFGPGTRLTVL.

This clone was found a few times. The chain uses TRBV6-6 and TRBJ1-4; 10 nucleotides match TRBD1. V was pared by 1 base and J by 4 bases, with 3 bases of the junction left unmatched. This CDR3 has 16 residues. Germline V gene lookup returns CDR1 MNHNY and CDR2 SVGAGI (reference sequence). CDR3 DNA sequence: TGTGCCAGCAGTTACTGGGACAGGGGTGATAATGAAAAACTGTTTTTT. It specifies CASSYWDRGDNEKLFF.

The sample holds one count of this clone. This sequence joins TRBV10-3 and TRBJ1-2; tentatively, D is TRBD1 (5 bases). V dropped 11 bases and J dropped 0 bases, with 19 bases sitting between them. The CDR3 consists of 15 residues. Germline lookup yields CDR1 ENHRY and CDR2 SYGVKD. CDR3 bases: TGTGCCTTGAAGGGGTCAGAGTTAGCTAACTATGGCTACACCTTC. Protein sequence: CALKGSELANYGYTF.

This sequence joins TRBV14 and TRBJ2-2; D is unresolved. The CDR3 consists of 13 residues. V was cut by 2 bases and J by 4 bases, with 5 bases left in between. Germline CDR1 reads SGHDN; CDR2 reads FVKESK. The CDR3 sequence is CASSQRVTGELFF. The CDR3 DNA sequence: TGTGCCAGCAGCCAACGTGTCACCGGGGAGCTGTTTTTT.

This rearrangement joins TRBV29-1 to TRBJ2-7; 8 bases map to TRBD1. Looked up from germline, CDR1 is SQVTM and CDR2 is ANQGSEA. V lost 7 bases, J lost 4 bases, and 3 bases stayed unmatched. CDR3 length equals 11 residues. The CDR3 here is CSATGGYEQYF. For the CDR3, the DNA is TGCAGCGCAACAGGGGGTTACGAGCAGTACTTC.

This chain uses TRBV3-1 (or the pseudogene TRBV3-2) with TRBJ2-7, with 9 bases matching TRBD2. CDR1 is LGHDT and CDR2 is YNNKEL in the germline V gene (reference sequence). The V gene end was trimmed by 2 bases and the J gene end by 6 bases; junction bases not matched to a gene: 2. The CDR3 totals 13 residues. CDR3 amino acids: CASSQLAGSEQYF. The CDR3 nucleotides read TGTGCCAGCAGCCAACTAGCGGGATCCGAGCAGTACTTC.

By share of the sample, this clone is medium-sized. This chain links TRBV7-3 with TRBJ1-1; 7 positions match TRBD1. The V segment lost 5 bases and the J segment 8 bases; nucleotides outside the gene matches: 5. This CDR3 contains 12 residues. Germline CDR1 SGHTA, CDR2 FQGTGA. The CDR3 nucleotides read TGTGCCAGCAGCGTAGGGGGCCGAGAAGCTTTCTTT. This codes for CASSVGGREAFF.

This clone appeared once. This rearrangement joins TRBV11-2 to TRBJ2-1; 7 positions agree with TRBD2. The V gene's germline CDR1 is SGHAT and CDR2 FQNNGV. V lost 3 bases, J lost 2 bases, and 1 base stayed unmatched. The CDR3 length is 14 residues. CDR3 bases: TGTGCCAGCAGCTTGGCGGGAGCCTACAATGAGCAGTTCTTC. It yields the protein CASSLAGAYNEQFF.

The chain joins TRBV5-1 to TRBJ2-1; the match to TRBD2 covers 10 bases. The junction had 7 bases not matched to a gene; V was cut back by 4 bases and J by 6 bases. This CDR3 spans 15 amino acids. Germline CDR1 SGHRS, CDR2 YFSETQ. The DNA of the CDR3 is TGCGCCAGCAGCGCTAGCGGGAGCCGGGGCAATGAGCAGTTCTTC. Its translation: CASSASGSRGNEQFF.

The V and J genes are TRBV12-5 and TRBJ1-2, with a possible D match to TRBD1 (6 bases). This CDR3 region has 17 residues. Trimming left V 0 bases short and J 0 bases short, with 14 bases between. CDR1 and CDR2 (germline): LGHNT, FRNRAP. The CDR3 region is CASGLVLGQKANYGYTF. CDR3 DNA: TGTGCTAGTGGTTTGGTCCTAGGACAGAAAGCTAACTATGGCTACACCTTC.

The CDR3 DNA sequence: TGTGCCAGCAGTCCAGGGACAGGGCTGAGAGGCTACACCTTC. Protein product: CASSPGTGLRGYTF. The chain has TRBV27 and TRBJ1-2; 9 bases map to TRBD1. Per the germline V gene, CDR1 is MNHEY and CDR2 is SMNVEV (reference sequence). The CDR3 contains 14 residues. With 5 bases clipped from V and 8 bases from J, the junction kept 9 bases outside the gene matches.

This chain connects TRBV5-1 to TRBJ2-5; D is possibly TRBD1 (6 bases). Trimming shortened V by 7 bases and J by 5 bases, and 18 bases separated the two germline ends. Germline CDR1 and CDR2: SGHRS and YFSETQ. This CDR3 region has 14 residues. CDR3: CASRYNRDRETQYF. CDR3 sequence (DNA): TGCGCCAGCCGCTACAACAGGGACCGGGAGACCCAGTACTTC.

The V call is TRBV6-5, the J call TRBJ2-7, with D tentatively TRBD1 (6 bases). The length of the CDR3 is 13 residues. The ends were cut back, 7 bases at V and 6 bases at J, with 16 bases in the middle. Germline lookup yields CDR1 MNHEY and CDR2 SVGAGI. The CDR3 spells CASMAVGALEQYF. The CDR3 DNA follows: TGTGCCAGCATGGCCGTGGGGGCCCTCGAGCAGTACTTC.

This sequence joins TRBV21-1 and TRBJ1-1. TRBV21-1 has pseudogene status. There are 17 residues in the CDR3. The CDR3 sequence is CASSKRRQDFLNTEAFF. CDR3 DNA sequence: TGTGCCAGCAGCAAACGAAGGCAGGACTTCTTGAACACTGAAGCTTTCTTT.

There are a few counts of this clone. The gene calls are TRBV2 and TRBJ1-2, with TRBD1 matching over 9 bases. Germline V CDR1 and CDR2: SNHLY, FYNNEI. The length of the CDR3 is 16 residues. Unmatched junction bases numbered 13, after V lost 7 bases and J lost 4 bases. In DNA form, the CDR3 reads TGTGCCAGCATCATATCAGAAGGACAGGGGACCTATGGCTACACCTTC. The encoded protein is CASIISEGQGTYGYTF. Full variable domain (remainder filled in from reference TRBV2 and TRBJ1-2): EPEVTQTPSHQVTQMGQEVILRCVPISNHLYFYWYRQILGQKVEFLVSFYNNEISEKSEIFDDQFSVERPDGSNFTLKIRSTKLEDSAMYFCASIISEGQGTYGYTFGSGTRLTVV.

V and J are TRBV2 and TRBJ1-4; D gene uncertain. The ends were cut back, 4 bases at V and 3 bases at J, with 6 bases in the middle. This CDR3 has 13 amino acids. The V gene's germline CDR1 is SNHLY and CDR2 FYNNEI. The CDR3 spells CASSGQANEKLFF. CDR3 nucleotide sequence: TGTGCCAGCAGTGGGCAAGCTAATGAAAAACTGTTTTTT.

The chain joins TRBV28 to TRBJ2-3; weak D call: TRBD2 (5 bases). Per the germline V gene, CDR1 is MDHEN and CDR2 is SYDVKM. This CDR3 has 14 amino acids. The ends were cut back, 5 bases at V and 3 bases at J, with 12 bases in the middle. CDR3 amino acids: CASSARGSTDTQYF. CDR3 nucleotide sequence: TGTGCCAGCAGTGCCCGAGGGTCTACAGATACGCAGTATTTT. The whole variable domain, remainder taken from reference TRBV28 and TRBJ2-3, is DVKVTQSSRYLVKRTGEKVFLECVQDMDHENMFWYRQDPGLGLRLIYFSYDVKMKEKGDIPEGYSVSREKKERFSLILESASTNQTSMYLCASSARGSTDTQYFGPGTRLTVL.

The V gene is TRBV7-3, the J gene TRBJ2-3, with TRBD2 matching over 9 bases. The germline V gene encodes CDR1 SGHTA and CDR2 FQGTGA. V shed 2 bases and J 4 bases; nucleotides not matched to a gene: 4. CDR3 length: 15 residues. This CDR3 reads CASSLGLARADTQYF. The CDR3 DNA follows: TGTGCCAGCAGCTTAGGACTAGCGAGGGCAGATACGCAGTATTTT.